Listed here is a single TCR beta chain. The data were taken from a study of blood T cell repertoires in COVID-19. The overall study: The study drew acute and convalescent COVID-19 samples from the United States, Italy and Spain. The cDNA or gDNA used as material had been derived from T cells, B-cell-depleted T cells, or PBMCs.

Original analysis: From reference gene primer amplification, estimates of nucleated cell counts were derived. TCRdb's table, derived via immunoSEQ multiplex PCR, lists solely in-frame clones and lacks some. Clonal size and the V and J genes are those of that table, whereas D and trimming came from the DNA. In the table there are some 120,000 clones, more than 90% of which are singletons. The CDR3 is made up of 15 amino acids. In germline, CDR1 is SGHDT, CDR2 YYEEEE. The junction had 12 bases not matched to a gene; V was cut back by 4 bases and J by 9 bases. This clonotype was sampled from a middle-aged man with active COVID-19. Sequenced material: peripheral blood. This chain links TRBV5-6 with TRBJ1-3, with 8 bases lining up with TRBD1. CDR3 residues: CASSVYTRGRGTIYF. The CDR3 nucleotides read TGTGCCAGCAGCGTGTACACCAGGGGGCGCGGCACCATATATTTT.